This T cell receptor beta chain was sequenced for a study of CD8+ T cells in alopecia areata. Findings and limits, study-wide: Lesional tissue from the scalp (especially in alopecia totalis/universalis) showed higher clonality than normal scalp.

Extracted RNA was reverse transcribed into cDNA, the sequencing template. Sequencing used immunoSEQ multiplex PCR; TCRdb keeps in-frame clones, though not all of them. The sample lists fewer than 200,000 clones; less than 80% were seen once. From alopecia areata patients, lesional scalp punch biopsies and peripheral blood were collected. Concerning this clone itself: The target antigen is unknown.

The receptor's source is a human donor with alopecia areata. The sample in question was CD8+ T cells sorted from blood, obtained at week 0.

The CDR3 protein is CAISAPDTGELFF. CDR3 coding DNA: TGTGCCATCAGTGCCCCGGATACCGGGGAGCTGTTTTTT. The rearrangement uses TRBV10-3 and TRBJ2-2; no definite D call. The CDR3 runs 13 residues. Between the trimmed V and J ends, which lost 4 bases and 5 bases, there was a span of 8 bases. Germline V gene data show CDR1 as ENHRY and CDR2 as SYGVKD.